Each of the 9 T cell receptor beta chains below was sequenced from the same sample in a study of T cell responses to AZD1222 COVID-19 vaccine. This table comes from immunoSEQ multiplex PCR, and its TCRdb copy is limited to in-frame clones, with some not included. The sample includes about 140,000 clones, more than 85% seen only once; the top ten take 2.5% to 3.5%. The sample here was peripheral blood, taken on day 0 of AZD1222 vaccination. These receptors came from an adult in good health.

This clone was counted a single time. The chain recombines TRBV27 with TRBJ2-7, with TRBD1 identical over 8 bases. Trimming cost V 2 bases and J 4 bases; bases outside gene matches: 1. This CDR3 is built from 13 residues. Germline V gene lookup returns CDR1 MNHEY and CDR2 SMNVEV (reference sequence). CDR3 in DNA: TGTGCCAGCAGTTTAACAGGGGGTTACGAGCAGTACTTC. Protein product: CASSLTGGYEQYF.

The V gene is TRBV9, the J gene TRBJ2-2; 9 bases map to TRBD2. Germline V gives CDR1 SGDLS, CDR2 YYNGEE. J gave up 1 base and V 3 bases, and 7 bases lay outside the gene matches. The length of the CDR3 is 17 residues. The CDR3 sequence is CASSAPREGGNTGELFF. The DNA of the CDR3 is TGTGCCAGCAGCGCTCCGCGGGAGGGAGGGAACACCGGGGAGCTGTTTTTT.

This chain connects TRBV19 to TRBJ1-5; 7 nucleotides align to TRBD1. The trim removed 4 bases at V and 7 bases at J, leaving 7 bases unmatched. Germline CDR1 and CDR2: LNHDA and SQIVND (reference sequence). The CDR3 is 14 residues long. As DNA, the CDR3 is TGTGCCAGTAGTAAAGACAGGGAGGTCCAGCCCCAGCATTTT. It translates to CASSKDREVQPQHF.

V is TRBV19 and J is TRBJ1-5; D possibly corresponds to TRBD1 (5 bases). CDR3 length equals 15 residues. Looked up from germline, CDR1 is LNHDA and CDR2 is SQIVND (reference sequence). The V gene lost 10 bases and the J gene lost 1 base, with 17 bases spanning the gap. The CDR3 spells CATGGSNRSNQPQHF. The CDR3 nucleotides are TGTGCCACCGGGGGGAGCAATCGGAGCAATCAGCCCCAGCATTTT.

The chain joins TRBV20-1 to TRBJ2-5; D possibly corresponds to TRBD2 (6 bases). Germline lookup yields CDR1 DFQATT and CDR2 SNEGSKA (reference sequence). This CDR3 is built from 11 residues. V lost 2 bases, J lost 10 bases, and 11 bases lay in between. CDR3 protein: CSARTSGSQYF. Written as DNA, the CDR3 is TGCAGTGCTAGAACCTCCGGGAGCCAGTACTTC.

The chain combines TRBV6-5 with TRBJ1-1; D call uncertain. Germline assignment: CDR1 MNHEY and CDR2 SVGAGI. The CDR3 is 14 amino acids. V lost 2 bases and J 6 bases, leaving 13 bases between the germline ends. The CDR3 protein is CASSYARKNAEAFF. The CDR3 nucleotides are TGTGCCAGCAGTTACGCCCGAAAGAATGCTGAAGCTTTCTTT.

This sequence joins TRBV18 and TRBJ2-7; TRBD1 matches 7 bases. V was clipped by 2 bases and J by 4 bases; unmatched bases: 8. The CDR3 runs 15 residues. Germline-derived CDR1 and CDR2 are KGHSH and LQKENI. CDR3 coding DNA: TGTGCCAGCTCACCAAGGAGACAGGGAGCTTACGAGCAGTACTTC. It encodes CASSPRRQGAYEQYF.

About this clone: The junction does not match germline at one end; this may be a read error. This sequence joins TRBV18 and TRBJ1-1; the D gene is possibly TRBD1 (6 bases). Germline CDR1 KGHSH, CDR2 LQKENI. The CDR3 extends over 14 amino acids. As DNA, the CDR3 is TGTGCCAGCTCACCAGAACAGGGAAACACTGAAGCTTTTTTT. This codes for CASSPEQGNTEAFF.

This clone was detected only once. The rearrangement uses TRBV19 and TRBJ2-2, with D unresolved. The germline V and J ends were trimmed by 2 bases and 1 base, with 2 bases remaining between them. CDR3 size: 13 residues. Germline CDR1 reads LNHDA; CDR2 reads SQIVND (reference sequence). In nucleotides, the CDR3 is TGTGCCAGTAGTATACAGAACACCGGGGAGCTGTTTTTT. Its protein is CASSIQNTGELFF.